This TCR beta chain was retrieved from a study of blood T cell repertoires in COVID-19. As for the study in general: Researchers got acute and convalescent COVID-19 samples from the United States, Italy and Spain. Nucleic acid was either cDNA or gDNA, and it came from T cells, B-cell-depleted T cells, or PBMCs.

Germline CDR1 is SQVTM and CDR2 is ANQGSEA. V lost 4 bases, J lost 1 base, and 13 bases lay in between. CDR3 length: 14 residues. In the original processing: Amplified reference gene primers provided the basis for estimating nucleated cell counts. Produced via immunoSEQ multiplex PCR; TCRdb's table is partial and in-frame only. V and J calls and clone size follow that table, whereas D and trimming were derived from the DNA. Among about 200,000 clones listed, around four fifths were seen once. This receptor was obtained from a human donor with acute or convalescent COVID-19. The donor label of this sample is uncertain. Input material: peripheral blood. The chain is built from TRBV29-1 and TRBJ1-2; maybe TRBD1 (5 bases). The CDR3 spells CSVASGLLNYGYTF. Written as DNA, the CDR3 is TGCAGCGTTGCATCAGGGCTCCTTAACTATGGCTACACCTTC.